In this sample, the clone carrying this T cell receptor beta chain turned up many times. Trimming left V 7 bases short and J 2 bases short, with 19 bases between. This CDR3 has 16 amino acids. Germline CDR1 and CDR2: MNHNY and SVGAGI (reference sequence). The data are from a study of T-cell memory formation after mild COVID-19. TCRdb reprocessed the 5' RACE reads via MiXCR and lists one record per CDR3 protein. Here the sample spans around 530,000 distinct CDR3 sequences, about 22% being singletons. V usage is TRBV6-6 and J usage is TRBJ2-3, with a weak D call TRBD2 (7 bases). The material sequenced was PBMCs or a T cell subset sorted from them (not recorded which). The receptor's source is an adult woman who had mild COVID-19 (a few samples of this study predate the infection). Cell type and time point are not known. CDR3 region: CASTLTGRGPTDTQYF. CDR3 nucleotide sequence: TGTGCCAGCACTCTAACGGGGCGGGGGCCCACAGATACGCAGTATTTT.